What follows are 5 T cell receptor beta chains derived from one specimen sequenced in a study of blood T cell repertoires in COVID-19. The protocol was immunoSEQ multiplex PCR, while the TCRdb copy is restricted to in-frame clones and leaves out a portion. The sample includes under 300,000 clones, about 85% of them seen just once. The sample taken for sequencing was peripheral blood. The receptors come from a man aged 30 to 45 who had recovered from COVID-19.

This chain joins TRBV6-5 and TRBJ2-2; 9 bases match TRBD1. After removal of 8 bases from V and 2 bases from J, the junction contained 3 bases not matched to a gene. Germline V gene sequence: CDR1 MNHEY, CDR2 SVGAGI. The CDR3 sequence is 14 residues long. CDR3 bases: TGTGCCAGCGGACAGGGGCCCAACACCGGGGAGCTGTTTTTT. It encodes CASGQGPNTGELFF.

V and J are TRBV3-1 (or the pseudogene TRBV3-2) and TRBJ2-1, with 10 positions matching TRBD2. Germline CDR1 and CDR2: LGHDT and YNNKEL (reference sequence). The V segment lost 1 base and the J segment 9 bases; nucleotides outside the gene matches: 9. This CDR3 comprises 16 residues. The CDR3 DNA reads TGTGCCAGCAGCCAAGTTGGAGAGCGGGGGGGCGCTGAGCAGTTCTTC. Protein: CASSQVGERGGAEQFF.

The chain links TRBV5-5 to TRBJ2-2, with 8 bases that match TRBD2. Germline V gene lookup returns CDR1 SGHKS and CDR2 YYEKEE (reference sequence). The CDR3 consists of 18 residues. With 4 bases clipped from V and 4 bases from J, the junction kept 15 bases outside the gene matches. The CDR3 protein is CASSPVRGGPEVTGELFF. The CDR3 DNA follows: TGTGCCAGCAGCCCCGTTCGGGGGGGGCCGGAGGTCACCGGGGAGCTGTTTTTT. Variable domain in full (rest from reference TRBV5-5 and TRBJ2-2): DAGVTQSPTHLIKTRGQQVTLRCSPISGHKSVSWYQQVLGQGPQFIFQYYEKEERGRGNFPDRFSARQFPNYSSELNVNALLLGDSALYLCASSPVRGGPEVTGELFFGEGSRLTVL.

This chain joins TRBV6-4 and TRBJ2-3, with 7 bases lining up with TRBD1. Looked up from germline, CDR1 is MRHNA and CDR2 is SNTAGT. V gave up 4 bases and J gave up 0 bases; unmatched junction bases: 7. The CDR3 has 16 residues. CDR3 region: CASSARQGPSTDTQYF. CDR3 nucleotides: TGTGCCAGCAGTGCGAGACAGGGCCCTAGCACAGATACGCAGTATTTT.

The chain has TRBV7-2 and TRBJ1-5; 7 bases are shared with TRBD1. J was trimmed by 0 bases and V by 4 bases; bases with no gene match: 3. The germline gives CDR1 SGHTA, CDR2 FQGNSA. This CDR3 has 15 residues. The CDR3 sequence: CASSWGQHSNQPQHF. The CDR3 DNA follows: TGTGCCAGCAGCTGGGGACAGCATAGCAATCAGCCCCAGCATTTT.